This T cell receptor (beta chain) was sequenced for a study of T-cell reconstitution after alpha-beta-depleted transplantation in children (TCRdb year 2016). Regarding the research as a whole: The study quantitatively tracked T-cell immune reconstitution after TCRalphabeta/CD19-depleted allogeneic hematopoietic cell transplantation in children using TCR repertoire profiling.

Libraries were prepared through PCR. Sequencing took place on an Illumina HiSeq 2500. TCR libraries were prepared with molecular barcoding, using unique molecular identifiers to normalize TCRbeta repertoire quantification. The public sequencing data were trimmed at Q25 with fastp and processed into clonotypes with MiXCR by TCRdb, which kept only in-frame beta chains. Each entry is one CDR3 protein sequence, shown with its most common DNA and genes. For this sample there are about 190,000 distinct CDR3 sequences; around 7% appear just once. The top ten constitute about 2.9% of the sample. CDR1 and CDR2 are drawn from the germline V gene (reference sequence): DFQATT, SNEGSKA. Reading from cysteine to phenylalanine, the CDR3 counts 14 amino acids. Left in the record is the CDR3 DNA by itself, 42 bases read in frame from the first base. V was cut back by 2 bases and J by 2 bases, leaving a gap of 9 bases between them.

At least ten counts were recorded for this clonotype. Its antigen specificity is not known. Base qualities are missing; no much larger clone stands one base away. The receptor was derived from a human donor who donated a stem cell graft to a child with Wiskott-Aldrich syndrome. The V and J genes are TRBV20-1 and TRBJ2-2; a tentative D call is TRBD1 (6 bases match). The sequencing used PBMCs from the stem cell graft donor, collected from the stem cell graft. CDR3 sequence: CSARQGSNTGELFF. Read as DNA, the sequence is TGCAGTGCTAGACAGGGGTCCAACACCGGGGAGCTGTTTTTT.